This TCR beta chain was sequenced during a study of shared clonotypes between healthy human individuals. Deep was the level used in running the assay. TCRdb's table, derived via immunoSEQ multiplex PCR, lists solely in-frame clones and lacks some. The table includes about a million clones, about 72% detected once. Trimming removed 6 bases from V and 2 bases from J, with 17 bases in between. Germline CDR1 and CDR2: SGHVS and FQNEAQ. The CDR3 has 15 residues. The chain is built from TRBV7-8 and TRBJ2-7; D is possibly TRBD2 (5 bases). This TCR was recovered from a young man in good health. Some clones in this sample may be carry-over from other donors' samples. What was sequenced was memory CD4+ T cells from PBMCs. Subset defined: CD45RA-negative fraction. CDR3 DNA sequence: TGTGCCAGCAGGTCGTCGTTGCTAGCAGCCTACGAGCAGTACTTC. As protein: CASRSSLLAAYEQYF.